Presented here are 20 T cell receptor beta chains from one specimen sequenced in a study of T-cell reconstitution after alpha-beta-depleted transplantation in children. Unique molecular identifiers were incorporated during preparation of the TCRbeta library. TCRdb used MiXCR to reprocess the PCR reads, holding one entry per CDR3 protein. The repertoire holds roughly 500,000 distinct CDR3 sequences, with approximately 32% as singletons. The material sequenced was PBMCs from the stem cell graft donor, taken from the stem cell graft. The receptors come from a human donor who donated a stem cell graft to a child with aplastic anemia.

The V gene is TRBV19, the J gene TRBJ1-1; D not certain. This CDR3 is 12 amino acids long. CDR1 is LNHDA, CDR2 SQIVND, per germline (reference sequence). The V gene lost 7 bases and the J gene lost 7 bases, with 13 bases spanning the gap. CDR3 nucleotides: TGTGCCAGTACGACGGTTACGGGTGAAGCTTTCTTT. Its translation: CASTTVTGEAFF. The variable domain in full, with the rest retrieved from reference TRBV19 and TRBJ1-1, is DGGITQSPKYLFRKEGQNVTLSCEQNLNHDAMYWYRQDPGQGLRLIYYSQIVNDFQKGDIAEGYSVSREKKESFPLTVTSAQKNPTAFYLCASTTVTGEAFFGQGTRLTVV.

CDR3 nucleotide sequence: TGTGCCAGCAGGGGCAAGGCGGAACCCGGGGAGCTGTTTTTT. It encodes CASRGKAEPGELFF. V and J are TRBV14 and TRBJ2-2; D is undetermined. CDR3 size: 14 residues. V was shortened by 6 bases and J by 6 bases, with 14 bases between the two germline ends. Germline V gene lookup returns CDR1 SGHDN and CDR2 FVKESK.

The chain couples TRBV21-1 to TRBJ1-1. TRBV21-1 is shown as a pseudogene. The CDR3 has 16 residues. In nucleotides, the CDR3 is TGTGCCAGCAGCAAAGTGAGTATTGTGCGTCGCCTCGAAGCTTTCTTT. This sequence encodes CASSKVSIVRRLEAFF.

The chain couples TRBV7-2 to TRBJ1-5; TRBD1 matches at 8 bases. From germline, CDR1 is SGHTA and CDR2 FQGNSA. With 1 base clipped from V and 6 bases from J, the junction kept 5 bases outside the gene matches. This CDR3 is 15 amino acids long. CDR3 bases: TGTGCCAGCAGCTTAGGACAGGGGATGGTTCAGCCCCAGCATTTT. Translation: CASSLGQGMVQPQHF.

V gene TRBV27 combines with J gene TRBJ2-7; 9 bases agree with TRBD2. CDR3 size: 18 residues. Per the germline V gene, CDR1 is MNHEY and CDR2 is SMNVEV (reference sequence). V gave up 8 bases and J gave up 0 bases; unmatched junction bases: 17. The CDR3 DNA reads as TGTGCCAGCGCCTTCGGGGTGCGGGGGGGCTCGAGCTCCTACGAGCAGTACGTC. Its translation: CASAFGVRGGSSSYEQYV.

The chain couples TRBV27 to TRBJ2-7; tentatively, D is TRBD1 (5 bases). Trimming removed 6 bases from V and 1 base from J, with 16 bases in between. CDR3 length: 15 amino acids. Looked up from germline, CDR1 is MNHEY and CDR2 is SMNVEV (reference sequence). CDR3 amino acids: CASSSEPRESYEQYF. The CDR3 DNA sequence: TGTGCCAGCAGCTCCGAACCCAGGGAATCCTACGAGCAGTACTTC.

This clonotype was detected only once. V is TRBV5-1 and J is TRBJ2-2, with TRBD2 matching 16 bases. Germline-derived CDR1 and CDR2 are SGHRS and YFSETQ. The CDR3 is 17 residues long. Unmatched junction bases numbered 3, after V lost 6 bases and J lost 1 base. The CDR3 region has the DNA TGCGCCAGCACCGGGACTAGCGGGAGGGTGAACACCGGGGAGCTGTTTTTT. Encoded protein: CASTGTSGRVNTGELFF.

This clonotype was seen only a few times. This sequence joins TRBV6-1 and TRBJ2-7; tentative D call: TRBD1 (7 bases). The V end was cut by 11 bases, the J end by 6 bases, with 20 bases between. CDR3 length: 13 amino acids. CDR1 and CDR2 (germline): MNHNS, SASEGT. CDR3 in amino acids: CAGRRQGGPEQYF. As DNA, the CDR3 is TGTGCCGGACGAAGACAGGGAGGTCCCGAGCAGTACTTC.

J is TRBJ2-5 and V is TRBV30; 10 nucleotides match TRBD1. The junction had 10 bases not matched to a gene; V was cut back by 8 bases and J by 4 bases. The length of the CDR3 is 14 residues. From germline, CDR1 is GTSNPN and CDR2 SVGIG (reference sequence). The CDR3 DNA reads as TGTGCCGGATCGAGGGGGACAGGGGTAGAGACCCAGTACTTC. Its protein is CAGSRGTGVETQYF.

The chain combines TRBV10-1 with TRBJ2-3; unclear D gene. V was shortened by 4 bases and J by 3 bases, with 17 bases between the two germline ends. Per the germline V gene, CDR1 is WNHNN and CDR2 is SYGVQD (reference sequence). The CDR3 length is 16 residues. The CDR3 nucleotides read TGCGCCAGCAGTGGAAGCCGCGGATGGGGTACAGATACGCAGTATTTT. Its translation is CASSGSRGWGTDTQYF.

The rearrangement links TRBV21-1 to TRBJ2-7; the D call of TRBD2 is as the table states it, not checked on the DNA. TRBV21-1 counts as a pseudogene. CDR3 length: 14 residues. The CDR3 sequence: CANARGLDRYEQYV. The CDR3, as DNA: TGTGCCAACGCCCGAGGACTAGACCGCTACGAGCAGTACGTC.

This chain connects TRBV9 to TRBJ2-3, with 9 bases fitting TRBD2. The trim removed 1 base at V and 5 bases at J, leaving 8 bases unmatched. Per the germline V gene, CDR1 is SGDLS and CDR2 is YYNGEE. CDR3 length: 16 amino acids. CDR3 DNA: TGTGCCAGCAGCGTAAGCGGCGGGAGGGCTGGAGATACGCAGTATTTT. Amino acids: CASSVSGGRAGDTQYF.

Here the CDR3 reads CASSLDPTTAYNEQFF. The CDR3 coding sequence is TGCGCCAGCAGCTTGGATCCGACTACCGCCTACAATGAGCAGTTCTTC. V is TRBV5-1 and J is TRBJ2-1, with TRBD2 as a possible D gene (5 bases). This CDR3 is built from 16 residues. Germline CDR1 is SGHRS and CDR2 is YFSETQ. Trimming took 0 bases from V and 2 from J, leaving 12 bases between them. Supplemented by reference TRBV5-1 and TRBJ2-1, the full variable domain reads KAGVTQTPRYLIKTRGQQVTLSCSPISGHRSVSWYQQTPGQGLQFLFEYFSETQRNKGNFPGRFSGRQFSNSRSEMNVSTLELGDSALYLCASSLDPTTAYNEQFFGPGTRLTVL.

The chain has TRBV6-1 and TRBJ2-7; possibly TRBD1 for D (6 bases). CDR1 and CDR2 (germline): MNHNS, SASEGT. CDR3 length equals 15 residues. The CDR3: CASREDRRSSYEQYV. The CDR3, as DNA: TGTGCCAGCAGGGAAGACAGGAGAAGCTCCTACGAGCAGTACGTC.

V and J are TRBV5-1 and TRBJ1-5, with D maybe TRBD1 (5 bases). From germline, CDR1 is SGHRS and CDR2 YFSETQ. V gave up 1 base and J gave up 7 bases, with 9 bases separating them. The CDR3 loop spans 13 amino acids. The CDR3, as DNA: TGCGCCAGCAGCTTGTTGGGGACCCAGCCCCAGCATTTT. Translation: CASSLLGTQPQHF.

This chain joins TRBV7-8 and TRBJ1-3; no firm D call. This CDR3 contains 13 residues. CDR1 is SGHVS, CDR2 FQNEAQ, per germline. V dropped 4 bases and J dropped 4 bases, with 8 bases sitting between them. In DNA form, the CDR3 reads TGTGCCAGCAGCTACGCGGACGGAAACACCATATATTTT. Translated: CASSYADGNTIYF.

J is TRBJ2-1 and V is TRBV7-2, with 10 bases identical to TRBD1. The CDR3 loop spans 13 amino acids. Per germline, CDR1 SGHTA and CDR2 FQGNSA. The J segment lost 8 bases and the V segment lost 5 bases, leaving 3 bases of the junction unmatched. CDR3 amino acids: CASSPDRGHEQFF. The CDR3 DNA sequence: TGTGCCAGCAGCCCCGACAGGGGGCATGAGCAGTTCTTC.

V gene TRBV4-3 combines with J gene TRBJ2-3; D unresolved. This CDR3 contains 15 residues. Per germline, CDR1 LGHNA and CDR2 YSLEER. The V and J ends lost 0 bases and 1 base respectively, with 8 bases between them. CDR3 coding DNA: TGCGCCAGCAGCCAAGAGGTCCTAGGCACAGATACGCAGTATTTT. Translation: CASSQEVLGTDTQYF.

This clonotype was seen a handful of times. The V and J genes are TRBV29-1 and TRBJ2-2; 10 nucleotides align to TRBD2. Germline V gives CDR1 SQVTM, CDR2 ANQGSEA. The CDR3 spans 17 residues. Losses at the gene ends were 6 bases for V and 7 bases for J; bases not matched to a gene: 17. The DNA for the CDR3 is TGCAGCGTGGGAAGGGCCCGCACTAGCGGGACGGTCGGGGAGCTGTTTTTT. Translated, it gives CSVGRARTSGTVGELFF.

This clonotype has a handful of counts. V usage is TRBV30 and J usage is TRBJ1-5, with a weak D call TRBD1 (5 bases). The germline V and J ends were trimmed by 2 bases and 5 bases, with 10 bases remaining between them. The CDR3 has 13 amino acids. Germline CDR1 and CDR2: GTSNPN and SVGIG (reference sequence). The CDR3: CAWSSGGYQPQHF. The CDR3 nucleotides are TGTGCCTGGAGTAGCGGGGGATATCAGCCCCAGCATTTT. The full variable domain, rest sourced from reference TRBV30 and TRBJ1-5, is SQTIHQWPATLVQPVGSPLSLECTVEGTSNPNLYWYRQAAGRGLQLLFYSVGIGQISSEVPQNLSASRPQDRQFILSSKKLLLSDSGFYLCAWSSGGYQPQHFGDGTRLSIL.